Following are 27 T cell receptor beta chains from one sample sequenced in a study of T-cell memory formation after mild COVID-19. TCRdb called the 5' RACE reads again in MiXCR, with one record for every CDR3 protein. The top ten clones hold around 13% of a sample with about 540,000 distinct CDR3 sequences, about a fifth of them seen once. Sequencing was carried out using PBMCs or a T cell subset sorted from them (not recorded which). The receptor set was obtained from an adult woman who had mild COVID-19 (a few samples of this study predate the infection). Cell type and time point are not known.

This clonotype was detected ten times or more. V and J are TRBV6-4 and TRBJ2-3; D is perhaps TRBD1 (6 bases). The CDR3 is made up of 15 amino acids. V lost 3 bases and J lost 7, with 17 bases in between. Germline V CDR1 and CDR2: MRHNA, SNTAGT. The CDR3 nucleotides are TGTGCCAGCAGTGAGGGGACACGCACCCGTTATACGCAGTATTTT. Translated, it gives CASSEGTRTRYTQYF.

This chain joins TRBV20-1 and TRBJ2-7; no reliable D call. Per the germline V gene, CDR1 is DFQATT and CDR2 is SNEGSKA (reference sequence). This CDR3 is built from 12 residues. The V end was cut by 5 bases, the J end by 5 bases, with 13 bases between. As DNA, the CDR3 is TGCAGTGCTTATTTCCAGGCTAACGAGCAGTACTTC. Its protein product is CSAYFQANEQYF.

The rearrangement uses TRBV20-1 and TRBJ2-1, with 12 bases identical to TRBD2. CDR1 and CDR2 (germline): DFQATT, SNEGSKA (reference sequence). The trim removed 6 bases at V and 1 base at J, leaving 1 base unmatched. This CDR3 spans 14 amino acids. The CDR3 sequence: CSAGTSGSYNEQFF. DNA of the CDR3: TGCAGTGCGGGGACTAGCGGGTCCTACAATGAGCAGTTCTTC.

The chain recombines TRBV7-9 with TRBJ2-7, with D tentatively TRBD1 (6 bases). The germline V gene encodes CDR1 SEHNR and CDR2 FQNEAQ (reference sequence). This CDR3 has 17 residues. Trimming took 5 bases from V and 3 from J, leaving 23 bases between them. The CDR3 region has the DNA TGTGCCAGCAGCCTCGTTGGGACATCCCAGCTACTCTACGAGCAGTACTTC. Residues: CASSLVGTSQLLYEQYF.

This clonotype was counted a few times. The rearrangement joins TRBV4-3 to TRBJ2-1; TRBD1 agrees at 9 bases. Per the germline V gene, CDR1 is LGHNA and CDR2 is YSLEER. J was trimmed by 5 bases and V by 1 base; bases with no gene match: 6. The CDR3 is made up of 16 amino acids. In DNA form, the CDR3 reads TGCGCCAGCAGCCAAGCTTGGGACAGGGAGGACAATGAGCAGTTCTTC. This codes for CASSQAWDREDNEQFF.

This clonotype was counted between two and nine times. The rearrangement links TRBV5-6 to TRBJ2-1; 7 bases are a match to TRBD1. Germline trimming cut 0 bases from V and 2 bases from J; bases unmatched to any gene: 2. CDR1 and CDR2 (germline): SGHDT, YYEEEE. This CDR3 is built from 15 residues. For the CDR3, the DNA is TGTGCCAGCAGCTTGGTCAGGGGGACCTACAATGAGCAGTTCTTC. This encodes CASSLVRGTYNEQFF.

The CDR3 loop is CASSLVFSGPSALFF. The CDR3 nucleotides read TGTGCCAGCAGCTTAGTGTTTTCCGGCCCATCGGCGCTGTTTTTT. This chain connects TRBV11-2 to TRBJ2-2; unclear D gene. V gave up 1 base and J gave up 13 bases, with 19 bases separating them. The CDR3 is 15 residues long. CDR1 SGHAT and CDR2 FQNNGV come from the germline V gene.

The V call is TRBV12-3 or TRBV12-4, the J call TRBJ1-5; unclear D gene. The CDR3 has 12 residues. Trimming left V 3 bases short and J 7 bases short, with 7 bases between. The CDR3 loop reads CASSLSVQPQHF. As DNA, the CDR3 is TGTGCCAGCAGTTTGTCCGTGCAGCCCCAGCATTTT.

This sequence joins TRBV10-3 and TRBJ2-4; 10 bases match TRBD1. Germline V lookup: CDR1 ENHRY, CDR2 SYGVKD. The V gene end was trimmed by 2 bases and the J gene end by 6 bases; junction bases not matched to a gene: 7. This CDR3 is 16 amino acids long. The chain's CDR3 is CAISENLGQGVNIQYF. DNA of the CDR3: TGTGCCATCAGTGAGAACTTAGGACAGGGGGTAAACATTCAGTACTTC.

This clonotype was seen more than once but under ten times. The J gene is TRBJ2-5, the V gene TRBV7-9; TRBD2 matches at 12 bases. CDR3 length: 14 residues. From germline, CDR1 is SEHNR and CDR2 FQNEAQ (reference sequence). V trimming: 6 bases; J trimming: 5 bases; junction bases outside the gene matches: 4. The CDR3 coding sequence is TGTGCCAGCAGTACGACTAGCGGGAGTGAGACCCAGTACTTC. Encoded protein: CASSTTSGSETQYF.

This clonotype showed up just a few times. J is TRBJ2-7 and V is TRBV20-1, with TRBD1 identical over 10 bases. Trimming took 4 bases from V and 3 from J; bases not matched to a gene: 6. In germline, CDR1 is DFQATT, CDR2 SNEGSKA (reference sequence). This CDR3 comprises 14 residues. Here the CDR3 reads CSAILGQGFYEQYF. The CDR3 DNA reads TGCAGTGCTATTCTGGGACAGGGGTTCTACGAGCAGTACTTC.

The chain carries TRBV12-3 or TRBV12-4 and TRBJ1-6, with a weak D call TRBD1 (6 bases). Trimming cost V 6 bases and J 4 bases, with 13 bases left between them. The CDR3 length is 15 residues. CDR3 in amino acids: CASRGARGYNSPLHF. CDR3 in DNA: TGTGCCAGCAGGGGGGCGCGGGGTTATAATTCACCCCTCCACTTT.

The chain joins TRBV20-1 to TRBJ1-2; 12 bases fit TRBD1. This CDR3 has 15 residues. V dropped 4 bases and J dropped 8; count of bases not matched to a gene: 11. Germline V gene sequence: CDR1 DFQATT, CDR2 SNEGSKA (reference sequence). CDR3: CSAIGDRGRVRGYTF. The CDR3 coding sequence is TGCAGTGCTATTGGGGACAGGGGGCGCGTGAGGGGCTACACCTTC.

J is TRBJ2-2 and V is TRBV7-3, with 7 bases matching TRBD2. The J segment lost 4 bases and the V segment lost 1 base, leaving 9 bases of the junction unmatched. The length of the CDR3 is 17 residues. Looked up from germline, CDR1 is SGHTA and CDR2 is FQGTGA. The CDR3 region is CASSLKVVAGATGELFF. The CDR3 bases are TGTGCCAGCAGCTTAAAGGTTGTAGCGGGTGCCACCGGGGAGCTGTTTTTT.

In its sample, this clonotype was seen a few times. The chain is built from TRBV20-1 and TRBJ2-3, with a possible D match to TRBD2 (5 bases). The V end was cut by 6 bases, the J end by 2 bases, with 18 bases between. The CDR3 is made up of 15 amino acids. Germline V CDR1 and CDR2: DFQATT, SNEGSKA (reference sequence). This chain's CDR3 is CSAHRPGNPTDTQYF. The CDR3 bases are TGCAGTGCCCACCGCCCGGGAAACCCCACAGATACGCAGTATTTT.

The chain links TRBV5-1 to TRBJ2-5; 12 bases align to TRBD2. V shed 0 bases, J shed 0 bases, and the junction held 3 bases outside the gene matches. Germline loops: CDR1 SGHRS, CDR2 YFSETQ. The CDR3 is 17 amino acids. The CDR3 spells CASSLGTSGKYQETQYF. CDR3 DNA: TGCGCCAGCAGCTTGGGGACTAGCGGGAAGTACCAAGAGACCCAGTACTTC.

This clonotype was seen only a few times. This sequence joins TRBV27 and TRBJ2-3; 9 nucleotides match TRBD1. This CDR3 is 18 amino acids long. J was trimmed by 2 bases and V by 5 bases; bases with no gene match: 14. Germline V gives CDR1 MNHEY, CDR2 SMNVEV (reference sequence). The CDR3 protein is CASSKTGGSLILTDTQYF. Here the CDR3 DNA reads TGTGCCAGCAGTAAAACAGGGGGCTCCCTAATACTCACAGATACGCAGTATTTT.

This clonotype was detected once. V usage is TRBV29-1 and J usage is TRBJ2-3; a weak D match, TRBD1 (6 bases). Germline V gene data show CDR1 as SQVTM and CDR2 as ANQGSEA. V lost 5 bases and J 8 bases, leaving 14 bases between the germline ends. This CDR3 is 12 amino acids long. The CDR3 sequence: CSVNRVRGTQYF. The CDR3 bases are TGCAGCGTTAACAGGGTACGGGGTACGCAGTATTTT.

The table lists this clonotype with many counts. This chain joins TRBV28 and TRBJ1-5, with D hard to call. Per the germline V gene, CDR1 is MDHEN and CDR2 is SYDVKM. CDR3 length equals 16 residues. The V and J ends lost 4 bases and 2 bases respectively, with 15 bases between them. CDR3 coding DNA: TGTGCCAGCAGTTCGGAGGGAGACTATCGCAATCAGCCCCAGCATTTT. Translated, it gives CASSSEGDYRNQPQHF. Filled out from reference TRBV28 and TRBJ1-5, the complete variable domain reads DVKVTQSSRYLVKRTGEKVFLECVQDMDHENMFWYRQDPGLGLRLIYFSYDVKMKEKGDIPEGYSVSREKKERFSLILESASTNQTSMYLCASSSEGDYRNQPQHFGDGTRLSIL.

The chain joins TRBV5-1 to TRBJ2-3; D might be TRBD1 (6 bases). From germline, CDR1 is SGHRS and CDR2 YFSETQ. V was clipped by 0 bases and J by 5 bases, with 10 bases between them. CDR3 length: 14 residues. The CDR3 loop is CASSLGRTEDTQYF. CDR3 nucleotides: TGCGCCAGCAGCTTGGGTAGGACAGAAGATACGCAGTATTTT.

This clonotype has only a few counts. This chain connects TRBV9 to TRBJ2-1; 9 nucleotides agree with TRBD2. The CDR3 extends over 15 amino acids. J gave up 9 bases and V 3 bases, and 10 bases lay outside the gene matches. Germline CDR1 and CDR2: SGDLS and YYNGEE. CDR3 sequence (DNA): TGTGCCAGCAGCGGTAGCGGGAGAGACTCCACTGAGCAGTTCTTC. It specifies CASSGSGRDSTEQFF.

This clonotype was observed a few times. The chain is built from TRBV20-1 and TRBJ2-1, with D maybe TRBD1 (7 bases). The CDR3 runs 16 residues. V lost 1 base to trimming and J lost 9 bases, with 22 bases between them. CDR1 and CDR2 (germline): DFQATT, SNEGSKA (reference sequence). Written as DNA, the CDR3 is TGCAGTGCTAGAGCTTACGGGGGACAGCCGCCTGGTGAGCAGTTCTTC. This gives the protein CSARAYGGQPPGEQFF.

This clonotype has more than one count but fewer than ten. This chain links TRBV7-2 with TRBJ1-1, with D hard to call. Germline loops: CDR1 SGHTA, CDR2 FQGNSA. CDR3 length: 12 residues. V was trimmed by 9 bases and J by 3 bases, leaving 11 bases between them. The CDR3 region has the DNA TGTGCCAGGACCTTGTTGGACACTGAAGCTTTCTTT. This sequence encodes CARTLLDTEAFF.

This clonotype has only a few counts. The CDR3 DNA reads TGCAGCGTTGACGACGGGTTGTACAATGAGCAGTTCTTC. As protein: CSVDDGLYNEQFF. This chain connects TRBV29-1 to TRBJ2-1; D gene ambiguous. Germline V lookup: CDR1 SQVTM, CDR2 ANQGSEA. The CDR3 runs 13 residues. Trimming left V 3 bases short and J 4 bases short, with 10 bases between.

This clonotype turned up a few times. The chain joins TRBV7-9 to TRBJ2-3, with 7 bases identical to TRBD2. Germline values: CDR1 SEHNR, CDR2 FQNEAQ (reference sequence). This CDR3 has 14 residues. Unmatched junction bases numbered 4, after V lost 2 bases and J lost 5 bases. The CDR3 sequence: CASSLIRGEDTQYF. As DNA, the CDR3 is TGTGCCAGCAGCTTAATCCGGGGGGAAGATACGCAGTATTTT. Looking up the rest from reference TRBV7-9 and TRBJ2-3 gives the full variable domain: DTGVSQNPRHKITKRGQNVTFRCDPISEHNRLYWYRQTLGQGPEFLTYFQNEAQLEKSRLLSDRFSAERPKGSFSTLEIQRTEQGDSAMYLCASSLIRGEDTQYFGPGTRLTVL.

This clonotype was detected ten times or more. The J gene is TRBJ2-5, the V gene TRBV20-1; 8 bases fit TRBD2. With 3 bases clipped from V and 2 bases from J, the junction kept 11 bases outside the gene matches. Germline loops: CDR1 DFQATT, CDR2 SNEGSKA (reference sequence). The CDR3 loop spans 16 amino acids. CDR3 sequence (DNA): TGCAGTGCTAGTTCCCTCGGGCGGGGGGAACAAGAGACCCAGTACTTC. Encoded protein: CSASSLGRGEQETQYF.

This clonotype has ten or more counts. V usage is TRBV5-5 and J usage is TRBJ2-6; 7 bases are shared with TRBD1. The V gene's germline CDR1 is SGHKS and CDR2 YYEKEE (reference sequence). The CDR3 is 13 residues long. The V and J ends lost 4 bases and 14 bases, in that order; junction bases with no gene match: 9. The CDR3 spells CASSRTGQGFLTF. The CDR3 DNA is TGTGCCAGCAGCCGGACAGGACAAGGATTCCTGACTTTC. Combining the CDR3 with reference TRBV5-5 and TRBJ2-6 gives the whole variable domain DAGVTQSPTHLIKTRGQQVTLRCSPISGHKSVSWYQQVLGQGPQFIFQYYEKEERGRGNFPDRFSARQFPNYSSELNVNALLLGDSALYLCASSRTGQGFLTFGAGSRLTVL.